This TCR beta chain was recovered during a study of regulatory T cells in long-lasting Graves disease (dated by TCRdb to the early 2020s). Broadly, across the study: To count as having persistent Graves' disease, a patient had to have received antithyroid drug treatment for over 5 years with TSH receptor autoantibodies remaining persistently positive. Peripheral blood TCR sequencing and RNA sequencing compared persistent Graves' disease patients with newly diagnosed Graves' disease patients. The study was conducted in China and was registered as a clinical trial. A total of roughly 35 samples underwent TCR sequencing: roughly 13 from persistent and roughly 20 from newly diagnosed Graves' disease patients. Persistent Graves' disease patients in the clinical cohort had taken antithyroid drugs for about 10.3 years on average.

This clonotype was seen at least ten times. Its specific antigen is unknown. Base qualities are not recorded, but no much larger clone differs from it by a single base. Here is what the overall study found, with its caveats: Because the primary lesion, thyroid tissue, could not be accessed, the study looked at peripheral blood alone. Only the TCR beta chain was sequenced and analyzed. More public clonotypes were shared among persistent patients (roughly 3,000) than among newly diagnosed patients (966). The authors noted that the small sample size was a limitation that may lower accuracy. Compared with newly diagnosed patients, patients with persistent Graves' disease had lower TCR Shannon entropy and fewer highly expanded clones, which suggests clonal expansion. Persistent disease showed preferential use of TRBV28, TRBJ1-2 and TRBJ2-5, whereas newly diagnosed disease favored TRBV20-1 and TRBJ2-1.

This specimen's time point label, per the study, means: persistent/refractory GD, antithyroid drugs over 5 years with positive TRAb. For both TCR sequencing and RNA sequencing, RNA was extracted from PBMCs in TRIzol. Graves' disease was diagnosed according to American Thyroid Association guidelines. The patients came from an endocrinology department in Xi'an, China. Each patient gave around 9 milliliters of peripheral blood, collected in an EDTA anticoagulant tube. Ficoll Paque Plus density gradient separation was used to isolate PBMCs, and no further T cell sorting was done. An Agilent 2100 Bioanalyzer and agarose gel were used to check RNA quality, while a NanoDrop 2000 measured RNA concentration. V sheds 2 bases and J sheds 6 bases, leaving 19 bases between their ends. The CDR3 measures 16 amino acids from cysteine to phenylalanine. Only the CDR3 DNA stays, 48 bases, in frame from base 1. Receptors were amplified or captured by multiplex PCR. Sequencing relied on an Illumina HiSeq 4000. CDR3 regions were amplified by Arm-PCR with iRepertoire HTBI primers to construct TCR beta libraries. Before sequencing, the PCR products underwent gel purification. The study's own analysis went as follows. A total of some 65 TRBV and 14 TRBJ segments were identified across samples and were used for gene usage analysis of CDR3 amino acid clonotypes. COPE and FqMerger were used to merge the filtered high-quality paired reads into contigs. Contigs were aligned with BLAST to IMGT TRBV, TRBD and TRBJ reference genes, and CDR3 was defined per IMGT. Clonotypes above 0.1% frequency were classified as highly expanded clones. Shannon entropy served as the measure of repertoire diversity, while the Gini coefficient captured V-J evenness. Public clonotypes were defined as clonotypes shared by more than one individual. TCRdb took the public reads, trimmed them with fastp at Q25, ran MiXCR for clone calling and kept in-frame beta chains. Merged by CDR3 protein, the rows form single entries marked with the most common genes and DNA. The V and J calls were not made by the authors but by TCRdb's processing. The sample has about 470,000 distinct CDR3 sequences on record, roughly 21% of them singletons. Roughly 7.7% of the sample is taken by the ten largest.

The clonotype was recovered from a female donor with Graves disease. The V and J segments used are TRBV12-3 or TRBV12-4 and TRBJ1-2, and the D gene may be TRBD1, 6 bases matching. The material sequenced was peripheral blood mononuclear cells (PBMCs), taken when the disease was refractory, from a patient treated with antithyroid drugs. DNA sequence: TGTGCCAGCAGTTTAAGGGGATTAACAGGGCCCAATGGCTACACCTTC. It encodes CASSLRGLTGPNGYTF.